This T cell receptor (beta chain) was captured in a study of human T cells and chemical hapten exposure. Time point meaning: patch test 1, 2 weeks after DPC sensitization. Sample treatment: therapeutic diphenylcyclopropenone sensitization with weekly scalp DPC. Donors were 18 to 70-year-old alopecia patients suitable for DPC. Unfractionated whole blood was the source from which total RNA was extracted. The junction had 12 bases not matched to a gene; V was cut back by 7 bases and J by 0 bases. This CDR3 is built from 17 residues. Germline CDR1 MGHRA, CDR2 YSYEKL. Via MiXCR, TCRdb re-called the RACE reads, giving one row per CDR3 protein. Of about 360,000 distinct CDR3 sequences detected, 5.5% to 8% appear once; the ten largest clones hold 8% to 9%. This clonotype was picked up a small number of times.

The rearrangement uses TRBV4-1 and TRBJ2-3; 8 nucleotides line up with TRBD1. Material: whole blood, obtained in connection with sensitization to the hapten diphenylcyclopropenone (DPC). The receptor comes from a woman aged 18-35 years with alopecia areata. Some clones in this sample may be carry-over from other donors' samples. The CDR3: CASTRLLGQASTDTQYF. The DNA for the CDR3 is TGCGCCAGCACCCGCTTACTGGGACAGGCTAGCACAGATACGCAGTATTTT.